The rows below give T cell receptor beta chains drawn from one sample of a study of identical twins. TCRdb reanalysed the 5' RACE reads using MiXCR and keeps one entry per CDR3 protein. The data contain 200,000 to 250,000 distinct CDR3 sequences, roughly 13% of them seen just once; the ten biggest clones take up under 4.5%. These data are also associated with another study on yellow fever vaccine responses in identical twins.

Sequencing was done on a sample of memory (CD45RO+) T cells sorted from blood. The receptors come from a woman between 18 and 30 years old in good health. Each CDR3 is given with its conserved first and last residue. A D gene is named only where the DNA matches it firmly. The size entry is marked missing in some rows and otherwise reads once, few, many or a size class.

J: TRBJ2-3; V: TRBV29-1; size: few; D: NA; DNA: TGCAGCAATCACCTAGGCACAGATACGCAGTATTTT; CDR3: CSNHLGTDTQYF
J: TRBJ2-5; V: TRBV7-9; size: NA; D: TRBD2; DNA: TGTGCCAGCTTACGACTAGCGGGGGGCCAAGAGACCCAGTACTTC; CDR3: CASLRLAGGQETQYF
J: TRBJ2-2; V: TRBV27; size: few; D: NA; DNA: TGTGCCAGCAGAAAGTCCCAAACGCTAAACGGGGAGCTGTTTTTT; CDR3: CASRKSQTLNGELFF
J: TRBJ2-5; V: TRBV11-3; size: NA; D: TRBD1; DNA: TGTGCCAGCAGCCACCGGGACAGGGAGATGGAGACCCAGTACTTC; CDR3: CASSHRDREMETQYF
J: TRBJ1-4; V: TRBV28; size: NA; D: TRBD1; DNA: TGTGCCAGCAGTAGACAGGGGGCAACCCCCCTTTTT; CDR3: CASSRQGATPLF
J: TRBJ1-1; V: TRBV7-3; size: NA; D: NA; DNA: TGTGCCAGCAGACAAACAGGGAACACTGAAGCTTTCTTT; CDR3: CASRQTGNTEAFF
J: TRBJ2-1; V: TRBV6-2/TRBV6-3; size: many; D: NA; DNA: TGTGCCAGCAGTTATGTGCAGGAGAATGAGCAGTTCTTC; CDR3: CASSYVQENEQFF
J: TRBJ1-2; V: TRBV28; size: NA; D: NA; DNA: TGTGCCAGCAGCCGGGGGCTCGATGGCTACACCTTC; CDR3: CASSRGLDGYTF
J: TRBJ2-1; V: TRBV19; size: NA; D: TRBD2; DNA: TGTGCCAGTACCAATCTAGCGGGAGGGCCGAACGCTGAGCAGTTCTTC; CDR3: CASTNLAGGPNAEQFF
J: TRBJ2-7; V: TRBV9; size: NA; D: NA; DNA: TGTGCCAGCAGCGCCGGGACGGGCAGCTCCTACGAGCAGTACTTC; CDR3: CASSAGTGSSYEQYF
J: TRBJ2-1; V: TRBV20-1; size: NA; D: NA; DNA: TGCAGTGCTAGAGTAGGGGAGGTCGGAAGCTCCTACAATGAGCAGTTCTTC; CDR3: CSARVGEVGSSYNEQFF
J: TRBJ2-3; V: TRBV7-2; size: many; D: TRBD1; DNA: TGTGCCAGCAGCTTAGTGGACAGGGCACAAGATACGCAGTATTTT; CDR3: CASSLVDRAQDTQYF
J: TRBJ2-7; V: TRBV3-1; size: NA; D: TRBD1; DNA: TGTGCCAGCAGCCCCAGGACAGGGCGGAACGAGCAGTACTTC; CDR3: CASSPRTGRNEQYF
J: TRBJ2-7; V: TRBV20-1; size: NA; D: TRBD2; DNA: TGCAGTGCTGCGGGGGGGTCTGACTACGAGCAGTACTTC; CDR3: CSAAGGSDYEQYF
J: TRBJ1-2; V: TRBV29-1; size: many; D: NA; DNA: TGCAGCGTTGGAGTAGGGGGAGGCTACACCTTC; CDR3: CSVGVGGGYTF
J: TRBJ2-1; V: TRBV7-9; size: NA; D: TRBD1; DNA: TGTGCCAGCAGCTTAGTGGAGGTGGGACAGGGCGGTGAGCAGTTCTTC; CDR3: CASSLVEVGQGGEQFF
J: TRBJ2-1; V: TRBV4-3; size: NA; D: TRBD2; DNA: TGCGCCAGCAGCCTGGGGGGGGTAGCGGGAGCCCGAAGGCAGTTCTTC; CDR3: CASSLGGVAGARRQFF
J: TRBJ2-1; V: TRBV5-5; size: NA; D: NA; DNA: TGTGCCAGCAGCTTGGCAGCAGGGGTTGGGAATGAGCAGTTCTTC; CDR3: CASSLAAGVGNEQFF
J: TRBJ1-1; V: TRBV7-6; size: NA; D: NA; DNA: TGTGCCAGCAGCTTAGCACCATGGGGATCTGAAGCTTTCTTT; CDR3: CASSLAPWGSEAFF
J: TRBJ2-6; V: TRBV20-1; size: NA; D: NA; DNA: TGCAGTGCTAGACCCCGGCTTGCTGGGGCCAACGTCCTGACTTTC; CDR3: CSARPRLAGANVLTF
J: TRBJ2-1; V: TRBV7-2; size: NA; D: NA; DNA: TGTGCCAGCAGCCAGTCCGGTGGTGAGCAGTTCTTC; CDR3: CASSQSGGEQFF
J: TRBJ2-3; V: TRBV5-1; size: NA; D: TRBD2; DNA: TGCGCCAGCAGCTTGACTAGCGGGAGTGTGGATACGCAGTATTTT; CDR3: CASSLTSGSVDTQYF
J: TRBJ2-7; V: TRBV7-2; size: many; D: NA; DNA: TGTGCCAGCAGGCTACAGGGTGTCCACGAGCAGTACTTC; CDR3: CASRLQGVHEQYF
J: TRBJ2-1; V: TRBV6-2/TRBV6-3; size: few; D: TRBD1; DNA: TGTGCCAGCAGTTACGAGGGCCGACAGGGTATGAAGCAGTTCTTC; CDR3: CASSYEGRQGMKQFF
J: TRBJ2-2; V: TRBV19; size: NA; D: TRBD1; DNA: TGTGCCAGTAGTGGAACCGGGACAGGGAACACCGGGGAGCTGTTTTTT; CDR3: CASSGTGTGNTGELFF
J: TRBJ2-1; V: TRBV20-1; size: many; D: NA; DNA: TGCAGTGCTAGAGATATGAGGGGCTCCTACAATGAGCAGTTCTTC; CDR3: CSARDMRGSYNEQFF
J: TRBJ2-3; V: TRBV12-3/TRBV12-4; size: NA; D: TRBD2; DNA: TGTGCCAGCAGGACTAGCGGGAGTGATTCGGATACGCAGTATTTT; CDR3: CASRTSGSDSDTQYF
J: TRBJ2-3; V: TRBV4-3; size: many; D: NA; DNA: TGCGCCAGCAGCCCCACGGCGGGCGGACGAGGCGTAGATACGCAGTATTTT; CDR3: CASSPTAGGRGVDTQYF
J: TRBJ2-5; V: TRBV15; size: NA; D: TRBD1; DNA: TGTGCCACCAGCACCGGACAGGGGGCCAAGACCCAGTACTTC; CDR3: CATSTGQGAKTQYF
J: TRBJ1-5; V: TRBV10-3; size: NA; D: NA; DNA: TGTGCCATCAGTGAGGGAGGGGCAGGCAATCAGCCCCAGCATTTT; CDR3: CAISEGGAGNQPQHF
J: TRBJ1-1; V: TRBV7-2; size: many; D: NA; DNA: TGTGCCAGCAGCTTAGCGTTCGGGATGGGGAACACTGAAGCTTTCTTT; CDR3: CASSLAFGMGNTEAFF
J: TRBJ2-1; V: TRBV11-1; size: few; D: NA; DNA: TGTGCCAGCAGCCCAAGAGGGGGGTCCAATGAGCAGTTCTTC; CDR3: CASSPRGGSNEQFF
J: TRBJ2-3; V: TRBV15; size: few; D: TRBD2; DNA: TGTGCCACCAGCAGAGGCCGGGAGGGGGGGGATACGCAGTATTTT; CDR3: CATSRGREGGDTQYF
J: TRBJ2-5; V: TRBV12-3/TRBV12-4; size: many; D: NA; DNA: TGTGCCAGCACCCACTCCCTGTCAGGGGTGAGAGAGACCCAGTACTTC; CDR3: CASTHSLSGVRETQYF
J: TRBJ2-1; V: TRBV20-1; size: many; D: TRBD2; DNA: TGCAGTGCTAGAGATTACCAGCGGGGGGAGTACAATGAGCAGTTCTTC; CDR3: CSARDYQRGEYNEQFF
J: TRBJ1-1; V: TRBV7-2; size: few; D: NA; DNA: TGTGCCAGCAGCCGTACAGGACAGTCAAACACTGAAGCTTTCTTT; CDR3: CASSRTGQSNTEAFF
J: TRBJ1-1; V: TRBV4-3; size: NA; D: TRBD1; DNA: TGCGCCAGCAGCCAACAACAGGGGGCTATGAACACTGAAGCTTTCTTT; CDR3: CASSQQQGAMNTEAFF